This TCR beta chain was captured by sequencing in a study of PD-1 blockade in classical Hodgkin lymphoma. Study-level findings and limits: Complete responders had baseline diversity similar to newly diagnosed patients.

A remark on this clone: The antigen is undetermined.

With no exception, relapse followed autologous stem cell transplantation in all patients, and brentuximab vedotin exposure varied. This CDR3 region has 12 residues. V was cut by 11 bases and J by 1 base, with 10 bases left in between. CDR1 is KGHSH and CDR2 is LQKENI in the germline V gene. Sequencing used immunoSEQ multiplex PCR; TCRdb keeps in-frame clones, though not all of them. The repertoire has about 26,000 clones, roughly four fifths of them found once; the top ten carry around a tenth. The chain is built from TRBV18 and TRBJ2-3, with D hard to call. The clonotype comes from a human donor with classical Hodgkin lymphoma. The specimen was peripheral blood mononuclear cells (PBMCs), collected before the second cycle of nivolumab. CDR3 loop: CAGSAGTDTQYF. Here the CDR3 DNA reads TGTGCCGGATCCGCAGGCACAGATACGCAGTATTTT.